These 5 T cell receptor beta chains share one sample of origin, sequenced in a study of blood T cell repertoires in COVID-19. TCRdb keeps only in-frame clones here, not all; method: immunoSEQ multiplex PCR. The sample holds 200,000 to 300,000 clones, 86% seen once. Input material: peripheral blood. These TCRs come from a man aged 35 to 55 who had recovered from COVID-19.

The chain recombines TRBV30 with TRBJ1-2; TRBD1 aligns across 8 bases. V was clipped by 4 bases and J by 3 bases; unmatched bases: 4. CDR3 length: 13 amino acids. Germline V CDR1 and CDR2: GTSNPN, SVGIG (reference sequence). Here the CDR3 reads CAWIPGQDYGYTF. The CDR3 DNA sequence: TGTGCCTGGATCCCGGGACAGGACTATGGCTACACCTTC.

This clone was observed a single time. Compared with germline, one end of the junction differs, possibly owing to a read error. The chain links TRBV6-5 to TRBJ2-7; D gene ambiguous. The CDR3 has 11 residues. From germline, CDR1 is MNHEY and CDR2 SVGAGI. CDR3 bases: TGCGCGAGTCGGTCTATCCACGAGCAGTACTTC. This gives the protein CASRSIHEQYF.

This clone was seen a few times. The CDR3 DNA is TGTGCCAGCAGCTTCCGGACAGGTTCGGGTTCACCCCTCCACTTT. It translates to CASSFRTGSGSPLHF. V usage is TRBV3-1 (or the pseudogene TRBV3-2) and J usage is TRBJ1-6; 7 nucleotides match TRBD1. The V and J ends lost 5 bases and 9 bases, in that order; junction bases with no gene match: 10. The CDR3 runs to 15 residues. Looked up from germline, CDR1 is LGHDT and CDR2 is YNNKEL (reference sequence).

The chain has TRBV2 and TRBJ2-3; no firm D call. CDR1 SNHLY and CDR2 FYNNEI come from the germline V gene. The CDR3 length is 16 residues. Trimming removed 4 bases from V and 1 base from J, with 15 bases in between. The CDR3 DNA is TGTGCCAGCAGTGCAATTGGTCTAGGTGGCACAGATACGCAGTATTTT. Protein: CASSAIGLGGTDTQYF.

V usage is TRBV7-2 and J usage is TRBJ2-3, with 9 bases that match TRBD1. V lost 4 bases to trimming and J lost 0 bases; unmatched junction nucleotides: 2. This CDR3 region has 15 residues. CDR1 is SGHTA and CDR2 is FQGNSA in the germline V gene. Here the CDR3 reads CASSWDRDSTDTQYF. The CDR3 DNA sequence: TGTGCCAGCAGCTGGGACAGGGATAGCACAGATACGCAGTATTTT.